The present T cell receptor (beta chain) was sequenced within a study of vaccination and CD4 T cells after COVID-19. Looking at the study overall: Comprising six males and four females, the convalescent participants counted two Hispanic individuals among them. For a few convalescent patients, sampling occurred both at day 14 and at days 161 to 241 after vaccination. The authors exposed cells to overlapping spike peptides derived from SARS-CoV-2, HCoV-NL63, HCoV-OC43 and HCoV-229E.

A note on this clonotype: Its antigen is still unknown.

The assay that was used to sequence DNA from cultured CD4+ T cells was the Oncomine TCR Beta short-read assay. From the PCR reads, TCRdb called clonotypes with MiXCR, one entry per CDR3 protein. The sample carries around 16,000 distinct CDR3 sequences, under 55% recorded once. CDR1 is SGHNT, CDR2 YYREEE, per germline (reference sequence). Trimming left V 9 bases short and J 1 base short, with 13 bases between. The length of the CDR3 is 13 residues. Indicated time point: late sampling 161 to 241 days after vaccination in three convalescent patients. Treatment indicated: 10-day PBMC culture with coronavirus spike peptide pools or control peptides (ViraFEST assay). The culture of roughly 2 million PBMCs per well included 8.5 to 10 IU/ml IL-2 and 8.5 to 10 ug/ml peptide pools.

The receptor was derived from a human donor who had recovered from COVID-19. The specimen comprised CD4+ T cells from blood, cultured in vitro, sampled about 7 months after SARS-CoV-2 vaccination. V gene TRBV5-4 combines with J gene TRBJ1-2; D gene uncertain. The CDR3 loop reads CATRTLGNYGYTF. CDR3 DNA sequence: TGTGCCACGAGAACCCTCGGTAACTATGGCTACACCTTC.